The T cell receptor (beta chain) described here comes from a study of blood T cell repertoires in COVID-19 (dated by TCRdb to 2018 to 2021). Looking at the study overall: Samples covering the acute and convalescent phases of COVID-19 were provided by collaborators in the United States, Italy and Spain. The prospective study material was composed of cDNA or gDNA derived from T cells, B-cell-depleted T cells, or PBMCs. The dataset comprised deeply sampled blood TCRbeta repertoires from subjects exposed to, actively infected with, or recovered from COVID-19. A freely available public database, intended as a resource for researchers studying the immune response to SARS-CoV-2, is where the repertoires were released. Samples came from the ongoing ImmuneRACE study (first 160 participants) plus 1,254 subjects from 6 global collaborators. Sample metadata almost always included a de-identified subject ID, COVID-19 status, age in years and sex. Where available, HLA class I and class II types were taken from metadata supplied by the sample provider and were not determined by assay-based typing.

For this clone: Its antigen is unknown. Per-base quality was not reported, and no clone a single base away is much larger than it.

TCRbeta CDR3 regions were amplified from genomic DNA using the immunoSEQ Assay, a bias-controlled multiplex PCR. From the authors' description of their analysis: The number of nucleated cells in each sample was estimated by amplification of reference gene primers within the assay. Sequence reads were collapsed and filtered to measure the absolute abundance of every unique TCRbeta CDR3 rearrangement. For each sample, productive Simpson clonality was calculated as the square root of Simpson's diversity index over productive rearrangements. As stored in TCRdb, this immuneACCESS dataset retains in-frame rearrangements with V and J assigned. A fraction of the clones does not appear; measured against another copy, unresolved V genes explain less than half of the discrepancy, and the remainder lacks a known reason. D and trimming were read from the DNA, whereas the V and J calls and clone size are those reported in that table. The sample data list about 150,000 clones, and around 89% of these were observed just once. The ten largest clonotypes hold under 3.5% of the sample.

Study-level results and caveats: How much clinical and demographic metadata was included differed by source and by participant, and the metadata was provided uncurated.

V drops 3 bases and J drops 6 bases, leaving 18 bases in between. There are 15 amino acids in the CDR3, from cysteine to phenylalanine inclusive. CDR3 DNA only is kept here, 45 bases in frame from base 1. Sequences SGHRS (CDR1) and YFSETQ (CDR2) are obtained from the germline V gene. Whole blood was collected in K2EDTA tubes by collaborating institutions according to the institutions' own protocols. For TCRbeta analysis, collaborators shipped samples in one of three forms: frozen whole blood, isolated PBMCs, or DNA extracted from either of those sample types. The sequenced sample consisted of peripheral blood. This clonotype was obtained from a woman aged 55-70 years with active COVID-19. The chain joins TRBV5-1 to TRBJ1-1; tentative D gene TRBD1, with 6 bases matching. The CDR3 corresponds to CASSWGRDNYAEAFF. The nucleotides are TGCGCCAGCAGCTGGGGCCGGGACAATTACGCTGAAGCTTTCTTT. Outside the CDR3, residues come from the reference TRBV5-1 and TRBJ1-1 proteins, so the full variable domain is: KAGVTQTPRYLIKTRGQQVTLSCSPISGHRSVSWYQQTPGQGLQFLFEYFSETQRNKGNFPGRFSGRQFSNSRSEMNVSTLELGDSALYLCASSWGRDNYAEAFFGQGTRLTVV.